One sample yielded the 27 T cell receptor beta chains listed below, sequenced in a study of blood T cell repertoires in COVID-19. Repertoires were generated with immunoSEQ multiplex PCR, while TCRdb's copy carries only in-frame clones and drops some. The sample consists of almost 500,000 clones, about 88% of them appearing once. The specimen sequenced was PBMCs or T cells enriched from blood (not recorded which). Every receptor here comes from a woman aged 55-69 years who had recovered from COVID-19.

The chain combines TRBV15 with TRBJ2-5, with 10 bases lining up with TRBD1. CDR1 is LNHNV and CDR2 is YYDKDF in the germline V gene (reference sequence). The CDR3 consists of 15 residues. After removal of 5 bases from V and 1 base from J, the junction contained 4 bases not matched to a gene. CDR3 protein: CATSRDRGFQETQYF. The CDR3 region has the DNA TGTGCCACCAGCCGGGACAGGGGTTTCCAAGAGACCCAGTACTTC.

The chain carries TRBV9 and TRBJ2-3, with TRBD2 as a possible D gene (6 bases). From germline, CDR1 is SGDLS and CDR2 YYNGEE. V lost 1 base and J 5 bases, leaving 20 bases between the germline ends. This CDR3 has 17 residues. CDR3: CASSVSPRRGTGDTQYF. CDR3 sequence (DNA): TGTGCCAGCAGCGTAAGCCCTAGGCGGGGAACTGGAGATACGCAGTATTTT.

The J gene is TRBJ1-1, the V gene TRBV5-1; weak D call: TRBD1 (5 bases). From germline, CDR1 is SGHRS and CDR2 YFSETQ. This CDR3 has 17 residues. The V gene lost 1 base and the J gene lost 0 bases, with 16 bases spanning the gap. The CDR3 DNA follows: TGCGCCAGCAGCTTGCGGAGTAGGGGCGGCGTGAACACTGAAGCTTTCTTT. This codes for CASSLRSRGGVNTEAFF.

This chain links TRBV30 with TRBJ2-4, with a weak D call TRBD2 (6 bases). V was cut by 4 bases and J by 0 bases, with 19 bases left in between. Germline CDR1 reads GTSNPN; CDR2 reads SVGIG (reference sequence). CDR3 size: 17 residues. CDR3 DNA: TGTGCCTGGACCCATGGGAGGTCAGCACTAGCCAAAAACATTCAGTACTTC. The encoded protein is CAWTHGRSALAKNIQYF.

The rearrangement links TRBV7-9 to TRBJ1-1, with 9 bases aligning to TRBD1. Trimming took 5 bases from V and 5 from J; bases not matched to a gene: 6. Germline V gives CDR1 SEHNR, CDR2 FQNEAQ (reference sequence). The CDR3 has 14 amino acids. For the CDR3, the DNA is TGTGCCAGCAGCGAGCTGACAGGGGGGACTGAAGCTTTCTTT. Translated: CASSELTGGTEAFF.

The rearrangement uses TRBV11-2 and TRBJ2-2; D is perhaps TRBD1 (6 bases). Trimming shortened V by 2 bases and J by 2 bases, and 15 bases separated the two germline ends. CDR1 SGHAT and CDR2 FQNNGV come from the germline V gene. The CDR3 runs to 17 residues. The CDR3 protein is CASSLKAGAINTGELFF. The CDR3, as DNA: TGTGCCAGCAGCTTAAAGGCAGGGGCGATCAACACCGGGGAGCTGTTTTTT.

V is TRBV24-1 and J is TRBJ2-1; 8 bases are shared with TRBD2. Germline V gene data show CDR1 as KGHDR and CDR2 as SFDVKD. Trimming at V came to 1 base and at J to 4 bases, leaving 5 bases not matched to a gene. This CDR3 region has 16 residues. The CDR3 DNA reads TGTGCCACCAGTGATTTAGGAGCGGGGGAGTACAATGAGCAGTTCTTC. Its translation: CATSDLGAGEYNEQFF.

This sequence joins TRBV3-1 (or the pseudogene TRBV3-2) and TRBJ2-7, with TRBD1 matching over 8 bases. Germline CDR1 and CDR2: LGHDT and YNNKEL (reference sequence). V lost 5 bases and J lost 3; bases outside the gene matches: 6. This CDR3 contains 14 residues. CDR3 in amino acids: CASSSSDRVYEQYV. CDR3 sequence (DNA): TGTGCCAGCAGCTCCTCGGACAGGGTCTACGAGCAGTACGTC.

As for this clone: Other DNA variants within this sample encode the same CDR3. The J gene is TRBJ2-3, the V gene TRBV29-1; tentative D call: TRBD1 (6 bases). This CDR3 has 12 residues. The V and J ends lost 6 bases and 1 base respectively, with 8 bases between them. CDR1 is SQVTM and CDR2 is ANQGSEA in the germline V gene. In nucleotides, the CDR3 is TGCAGCGTCAACAGGGGCACAGATACGCAGTATTTT. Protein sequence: CSVNRGTDTQYF.

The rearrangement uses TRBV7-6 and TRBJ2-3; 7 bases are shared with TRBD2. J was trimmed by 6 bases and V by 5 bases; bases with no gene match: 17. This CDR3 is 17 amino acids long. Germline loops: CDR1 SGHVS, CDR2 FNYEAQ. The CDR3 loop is CASSPARRASGGDTQYF. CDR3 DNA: TGTGCCAGCAGCCCGGCCCGGCGGGCTAGCGGCGGGGATACGCAGTATTTT.

The CDR3: CASSLVSYNEQFF. Written as DNA, the CDR3 is TGTGCCAGCAGCTTAGTTAGCTACAATGAGCAGTTCTTC. This sequence joins TRBV5-6 and TRBJ2-1, with D unresolved. CDR3 length: 13 residues. The ends were cut back, 2 bases at V and 3 bases at J, with 6 bases in the middle. Germline V lookup: CDR1 SGHDT, CDR2 YYEEEE.

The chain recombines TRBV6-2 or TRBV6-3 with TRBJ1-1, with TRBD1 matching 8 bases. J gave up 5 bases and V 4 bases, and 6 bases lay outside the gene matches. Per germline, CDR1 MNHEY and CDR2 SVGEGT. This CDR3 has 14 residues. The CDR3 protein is CASSFTGGWTEAFF. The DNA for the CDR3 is TGTGCCAGCAGTTTTACAGGGGGTTGGACTGAAGCTTTCTTT.

The CDR3 coding sequence is TGTGCCAGCAGTTTCCCTAGCGGGGCTAGCACAGATACGCAGTATTTT. It translates to CASSFPSGASTDTQYF. The chain uses TRBV6-5 and TRBJ2-3; 9 bases match TRBD2. V lost 4 bases and J lost 0; bases outside the gene matches: 5. The CDR3 spans 16 residues. Germline lookup yields CDR1 MNHEY and CDR2 SVGAGI.

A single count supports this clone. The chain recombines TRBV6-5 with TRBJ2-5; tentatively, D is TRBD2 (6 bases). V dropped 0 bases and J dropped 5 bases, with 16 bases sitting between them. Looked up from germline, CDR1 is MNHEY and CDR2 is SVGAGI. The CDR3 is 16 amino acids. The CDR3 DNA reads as TGTGCCAGCAGTTACTCTGAGGACTGGAGGGGCGAGACCCAGTACTTC. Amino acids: CASSYSEDWRGETQYF.

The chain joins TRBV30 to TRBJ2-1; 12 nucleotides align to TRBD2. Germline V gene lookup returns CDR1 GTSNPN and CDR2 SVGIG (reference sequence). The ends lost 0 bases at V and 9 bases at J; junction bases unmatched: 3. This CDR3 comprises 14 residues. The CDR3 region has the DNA TGTGCCTGGAGTGTACTGACTAGCGGGGGTGAGCAGTTCTTC. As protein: CAWSVLTSGGEQFF.

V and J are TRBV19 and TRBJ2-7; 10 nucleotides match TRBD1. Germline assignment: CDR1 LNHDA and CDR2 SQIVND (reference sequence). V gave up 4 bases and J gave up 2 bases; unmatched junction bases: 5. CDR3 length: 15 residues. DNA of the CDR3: TGTGCCAGTAGTACCGCCGGGACAGGGGCCTACGAGCAGTACTTC. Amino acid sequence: CASSTAGTGAYEQYF.

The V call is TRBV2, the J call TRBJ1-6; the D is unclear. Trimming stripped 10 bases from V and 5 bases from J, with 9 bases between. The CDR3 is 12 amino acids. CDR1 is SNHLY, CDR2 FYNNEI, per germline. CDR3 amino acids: CATAQDNSPLHF. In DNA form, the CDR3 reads TGTGCCACCGCACAAGATAATTCACCCCTCCACTTT.

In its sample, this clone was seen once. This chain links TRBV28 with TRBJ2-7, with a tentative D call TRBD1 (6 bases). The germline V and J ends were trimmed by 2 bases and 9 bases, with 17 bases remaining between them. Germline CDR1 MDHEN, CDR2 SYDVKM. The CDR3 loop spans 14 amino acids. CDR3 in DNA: TGTGCCAGCAGTTTAGGACAGACAGGATTCGCGCAGTACTTC. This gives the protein CASSLGQTGFAQYF.

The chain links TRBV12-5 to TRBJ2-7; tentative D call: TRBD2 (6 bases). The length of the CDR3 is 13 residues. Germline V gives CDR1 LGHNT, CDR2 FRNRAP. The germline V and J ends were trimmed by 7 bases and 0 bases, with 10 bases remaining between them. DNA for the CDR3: TGTGCTAGTGTAGGCGGGGTCTCCTACGAGCAGTACGTC. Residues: CASVGGVSYEQYV.

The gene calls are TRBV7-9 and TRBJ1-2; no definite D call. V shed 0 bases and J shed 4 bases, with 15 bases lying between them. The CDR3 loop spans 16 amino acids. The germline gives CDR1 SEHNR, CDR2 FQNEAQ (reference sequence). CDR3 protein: CASSLARGVSSYGYTF. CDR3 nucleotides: TGTGCCAGCAGCTTAGCGCGCGGGGTTTCTAGCTATGGCTACACCTTC.

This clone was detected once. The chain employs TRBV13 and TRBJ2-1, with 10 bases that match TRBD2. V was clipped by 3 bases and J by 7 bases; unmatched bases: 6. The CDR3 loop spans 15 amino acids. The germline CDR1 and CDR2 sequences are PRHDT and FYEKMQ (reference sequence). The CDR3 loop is CASSFIAGGTNEQFF. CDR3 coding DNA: TGTGCCAGCAGCTTTATAGCGGGGGGAACGAATGAGCAGTTCTTC.

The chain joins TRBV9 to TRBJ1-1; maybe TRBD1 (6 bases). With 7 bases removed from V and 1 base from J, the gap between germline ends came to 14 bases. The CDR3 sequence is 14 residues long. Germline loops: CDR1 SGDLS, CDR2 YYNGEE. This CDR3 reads CASGRQETNTEAFF. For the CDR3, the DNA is TGTGCCAGCGGCCGACAGGAGACGAACACTGAAGCTTTCTTT.

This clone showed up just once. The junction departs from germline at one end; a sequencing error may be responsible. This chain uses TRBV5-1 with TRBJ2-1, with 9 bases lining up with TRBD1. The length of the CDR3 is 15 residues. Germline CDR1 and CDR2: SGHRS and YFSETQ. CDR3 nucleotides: TGCGCCAGCAGCTTAACGGGGACAGGGTCTAATGTGCAGTTCTTC. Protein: CASSLTGTGSNVQFF.

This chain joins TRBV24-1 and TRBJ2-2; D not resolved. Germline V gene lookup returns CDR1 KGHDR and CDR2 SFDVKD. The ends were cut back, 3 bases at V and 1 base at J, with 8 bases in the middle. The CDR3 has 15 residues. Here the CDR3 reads CATSDPRQNTGELFF. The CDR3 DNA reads TGTGCCACCAGTGATCCCCGACAGAACACCGGGGAGCTGTTTTTT.

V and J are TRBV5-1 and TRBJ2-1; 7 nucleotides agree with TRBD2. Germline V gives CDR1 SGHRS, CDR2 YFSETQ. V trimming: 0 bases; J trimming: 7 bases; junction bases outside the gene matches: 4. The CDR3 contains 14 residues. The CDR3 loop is CASSLGPGGNEQFF. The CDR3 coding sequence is TGCGCCAGCAGCTTGGGACCCGGGGGGAATGAGCAGTTCTTC.

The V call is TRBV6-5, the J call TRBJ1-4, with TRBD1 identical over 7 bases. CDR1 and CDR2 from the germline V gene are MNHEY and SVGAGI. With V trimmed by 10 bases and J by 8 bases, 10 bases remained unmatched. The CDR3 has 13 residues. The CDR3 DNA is TGTGCCACCTCAGGGGGTCCTCGGGAAAAACTGTTTTTT. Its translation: CATSGGPREKLFF.

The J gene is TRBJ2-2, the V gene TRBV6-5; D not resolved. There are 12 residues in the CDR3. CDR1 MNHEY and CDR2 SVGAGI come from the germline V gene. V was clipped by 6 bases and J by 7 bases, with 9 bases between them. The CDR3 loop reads CASRNSGGELFF. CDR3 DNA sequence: TGTGCCAGCAGAAATAGTGGCGGGGAGCTGTTTTTT.